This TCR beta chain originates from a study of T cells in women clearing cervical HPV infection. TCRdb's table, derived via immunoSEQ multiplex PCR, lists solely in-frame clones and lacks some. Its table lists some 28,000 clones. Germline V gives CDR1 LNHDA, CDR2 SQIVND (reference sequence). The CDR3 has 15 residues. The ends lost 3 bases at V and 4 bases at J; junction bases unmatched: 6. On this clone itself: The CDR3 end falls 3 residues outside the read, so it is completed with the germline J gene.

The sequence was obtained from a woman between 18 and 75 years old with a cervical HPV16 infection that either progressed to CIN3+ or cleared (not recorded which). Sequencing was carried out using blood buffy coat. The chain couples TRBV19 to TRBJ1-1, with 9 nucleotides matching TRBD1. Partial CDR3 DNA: TGTGCCAGTAGTATGACAGGGGGAGGGAGCACTGAA. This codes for CASSMTGGGSTE. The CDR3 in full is CASSMTGGGSTEAFF. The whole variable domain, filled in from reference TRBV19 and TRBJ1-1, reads DGGITQSPKYLFRKEGQNVTLSCEQNLNHDAMYWYRQDPGQGLRLIYYSQIVNDFQKGDIAEGYSVSREKKESFPLTVTSAQKNPTAFYLCASSMTGGGSTEAFFGQGTRLTVV.